This T cell receptor (beta chain) was sequenced in a study of human T cells and chemical hapten exposure. The time point: patch test 1, 2 weeks after DPC sensitization. The sample's treatment: therapeutic diphenylcyclopropenone sensitization with weekly scalp DPC. TCRdb re-called the RACE reads with MiXCR, one entry per CDR3 protein. This sample carries approximately 110,000 distinct CDR3 sequences, approximately 11% of them seen once, and the ten largest clones take roughly 3.2%. The material sequenced was whole blood, taken in connection with sensitization to the hapten diphenylcyclopropenone (DPC). The TCR sequence derives from a woman between 35 and 50 years old with alopecia areata. Some clones in this sample may be carry-over from other donors' samples.

The CDR3 DNA reads as TGCGCCAGCAGCCAAGAAAGGCAGGGGGCGCGGGAGCAGTACTTC. It is translated as CASSQERQGAREQYF. V gene TRBV4-3 combines with J gene TRBJ2-7, with 8 bases aligning to TRBD1. This CDR3 has 15 amino acids. Germline assignment: CDR1 LGHNA and CDR2 YSLEER. J was trimmed by 7 bases and V by 0 bases; bases with no gene match: 8.